These T cell receptor beta chains were read from a single sample in a study of T cells in Graves' hyperthyroidism and ophthalmopathy. TCRdb independently ran MiXCR on the multiplex PCR reads; one entry per CDR3 protein. The sample consists of hundreds of thousands of distinct CDR3 sequences, just under 45% of them appearing once. Sequenced: peripheral blood or thyroid tissue (not recorded which). Receptor source: an adult man with Graves' disease, either hyperthyroidism or ophthalmopathy (not recorded which). The CDR3 runs from the conserved cysteine through the conserved F or W. D genes are given only for firm matches. The listing skips clone size in some rows; elsewhere it reads once, few, many or a size class.

clone size	V gene	J gene	D gene	CDR3 DNA	CDR3 protein
many	TRBV19	TRBJ1-1	NA	TGTGCCAGTATGAGGGGAAATATGAACACTGAAGCTTTCTTT	CASMRGNMNTEAFF
NA	TRBV2	TRBJ1-2	NA	TGTGCCAGCAGTTTATCGATCGGCCAGGGTGACTACACCTTC	CASSLSIGQGDYTF
many	TRBV7-8	TRBJ1-5	NA	TGTGCCAGCAGCACCCACGTGGAACAGCCCCAGCATTTT	CASSTHVEQPQHF
NA	TRBV6-5	TRBJ1-2	TRBD1	TGTGCCAGCAGTTACTCGAAGGGACAGGGGCATGGCTACACCTTC	CASSYSKGQGHGYTF
NA	TRBV20-1	TRBJ1-1	NA	TGCAGTGCTATCGGAGAAGACGAAAATGAAGCTTTCTTT	CSAIGEDENEAFF
few	TRBV20-1	TRBJ1-4	TRBD1	TGCAGTGCTAACAGGGGGTTGGAGGAAAAACTGTTTTTT	CSANRGLEEKLFF
few	TRBV4-1	TRBJ2-5	NA	TGCGCCAGCAGCCAAGCTCCGATAGAGACCCAGTACTTC	CASSQAPIETQYF
many	TRBV7-9	TRBJ1-5	NA	TGTGCCAGCGGACAAGATAGCAATCAGCCCCAGCATTTT	CASGQDSNQPQHF
NA	TRBV29-1	TRBJ2-5	TRBD1	TGCAGCGCCAGACAGGGGTCAGAGACCCAGTACTTC	CSARQGSETQYF
many	TRBV2	TRBJ1-6	NA	TGTGCCAGCAGCGGGACGCGCGGAGGCTATGCACCCCTCCACTTT	CASSGTRGGYAPLHF
few	TRBV7-2	TRBJ1-5	NA	TGTGCCAGCAGCTTAGTCGGAGGCTGGAGCAATCAGCCCCAGCATTTT	CASSLVGGWSNQPQHF
NA	TRBV10-3	TRBJ1-4	TRBD1	TGTGCCATCAGCAAGCGGGACAGAACTAATGAAAAACTGTTTTTT	CAISKRDRTNEKLFF
few	TRBV20-1	TRBJ1-2	NA	TGCAGCCACCCACTGGGGGGACCCGGTGGCTACACCTTC	CSHPLGGPGGYTF
many	TRBV6-5	TRBJ1-2	TRBD1	TGTGCCAGCAGTTACCTGGACAGGGGTGGCTACACCTTC	CASSYLDRGGYTF
many	TRBV7-2	TRBJ2-5	TRBD1	TGTGCCAGCAGCATCGGGACAGGGGGCACAGAGACCCAGTACTTC	CASSIGTGGTETQYF
once	TRBV11-2	TRBJ2-7	TRBD2	TGTGCCAGCAGACCAGCGGGAGGTACCTCCTACGAGCAGTACTTC	CASRPAGGTSYEQYF
NA	TRBV20-1	TRBJ2-7	TRBD2	TGCAGTGCTAGAGGGACTAGCGCCTACGAGCAGTACTTC	CSARGTSAYEQYF
NA	TRBV7-8	TRBJ2-7	TRBD1	TGTGCCAGCAGCCCGCGACAGGGGGCGCGCGGCGAGCAGTACTTC	CASSPRQGARGEQYF
NA	TRBV7-8	TRBJ1-5	TRBD1	TGTGCCAGCAGCGCGGGGACAGGGGGGCTTCAGCCCCAGCATTTT	CASSAGTGGLQPQHF
many	TRBV6-5	TRBJ1-2	NA	TGTGCCAGCAGAGGGGACCGCTATGGCTACACCTTC	CASRGDRYGYTF
NA	TRBV5-1	TRBJ2-7	NA	TGCGCCAGCAGCTTGGCCGGGGGACGGCAAGCCTACGAGCAGTACTTC	CASSLAGGRQAYEQYF
few	TRBV20-1	TRBJ2-7	NA	TGCAGTTCCAGGGCCAGCTACGAGCAGTACTTC	CSSRASYEQYF
NA	TRBV4-3	TRBJ1-1	TRBD1	TGCGCCAGCAGGGGACAGCTCCGGAACACTGAAGCTTTCTTT	CASRGQLRNTEAFF
many	TRBV7-8	TRBJ2-5	NA	TGTGCCAGCAGCTTAGAAGTCCGCAGGGCGGTGACCCAGTACTTC	CASSLEVRRAVTQYF
NA	TRBV2	TRBJ1-4	NA	TGTGCCAGCTACCTTCAGGGCACAGATGAAAAACTGTTTTTT	CASYLQGTDEKLFF
NA	TRBV19	TRBJ1-5	NA	TGTGCCAGTAGTAGAGGGGTAGGAGATCAGCCCCAGCATTTT	CASSRGVGDQPQHF
NA	TRBV29-1	TRBJ1-2	NA	TGCAGCGTTGGGAACCAGACAGCGCCTTATGGCTACACCTTC	CSVGNQTAPYGYTF
NA	TRBV5-1	TRBJ2-5	NA	TGCGCCAGCAGCTCCCTTCGGGACACACAAGAGACCCAGTACTTC	CASSSLRDTQETQYF
NA	TRBV20-1	TRBJ2-7	TRBD2	TGCAGTGCTGCGGGAGGGGCGGATCTCTACGAGCAGTACTTC	CSAAGGADLYEQYF
NA	TRBV6-5	TRBJ1-5	NA	TGTGCCAGCAGCCAATTTAGCAATCAGCCCCAGCATTTT	CASSQFSNQPQHF
NA	TRBV2	TRBJ1-2	NA	TGTGCCAGCAGTGAAGCGGGAGAGGTCTATGGCTACACCTTC	CASSEAGEVYGYTF
NA	TRBV19	TRBJ2-7	TRBD2	TGTGCCAGTAGTATAGTAGCGGGAGGGCGAGGCGAGCAGTACTTC	CASSIVAGGRGEQYF
NA	TRBV5-5	TRBJ1-5	NA	TGCGCCAGCAGCCCCATGGGGGGGACGCAGCCCCAGCATTTT	CASSPMGGTQPQHF
NA	TRBV7-9	TRBJ2-5	TRBD2	TGTGCCAGCAGCTTATCAGTAGGGCTAGCGGGAAGCTACCAAGAGACCCAGTACTTC	CASSLSVGLAGSYQETQYF
NA	TRBV12-3/TRBV12-4	TRBJ2-2	NA	TGTGCCAGCAGGCCCTATGGATACACCGGGGAGCTGTTTTTT	CASRPYGYTGELFF
few	TRBV19	TRBJ1-5	NA	TGTGCCAGTACCCCAGGGATCTATAGCAATCAGCCCCAGCATTTT	CASTPGIYSNQPQHF
once	TRBV12-3/TRBV12-4	TRBJ2-7	NA	TGTGTCAGCAGTCTAGAACAGGGATACGAGCAGTACTTC	CVSSLEQGYEQYF
few	TRBV7-8	TRBJ2-7	TRBD1	TGTGCCAGCAGCCAAGTGTTGGGGACAGGGGTGTACGAGCAGTACTTC	CASSQVLGTGVYEQYF
NA	TRBV7-9	TRBJ1-5	NA	TGTGCCAGCAGCTGGGGAACGGCCCAGCATTTT	CASSWGTAQHF
many	TRBV15	TRBJ1-4	NA	TGTGCCACCAGCTGGGACAAAATTAATGAAAAACTGTTTTTT	CATSWDKINEKLFF
NA	TRBV20-1	TRBJ1-5	TRBD1	TGCAGTACTAGAAGGGGACAGGGTGTCAATCAGCCCCAGCATTTT	CSTRRGQGVNQPQHF
few	TRBV2	TRBJ1-1	NA	TGTGCCAGTAGTCCCCAGGACGTCGGCACTGAAGCTTTCTTT	CASSPQDVGTEAFF
few	TRBV19	TRBJ1-3	TRBD1	TGTGCCAGTAGTGGGACAGGGCGCTCTGGAAACACCATATATTTT	CASSGTGRSGNTIYF
many	TRBV7-9	TRBJ1-2	NA	TGTGCCAGCAGCCAAGGGACGGATGGCTACACCTTC	CASSQGTDGYTF
many	TRBV24-1	TRBJ1-5	NA	TGTGCCACCGGGGGGGAGGCAGGGGGCAATCAGCCCCAGCATTTT	CATGGEAGGNQPQHF
NA	TRBV10-3	TRBJ2-2	TRBD2	TGTGCCATCAGTGAGCGCGGCGGGAGAGGTACCGGGGAGCTGTTTTTT	CAISERGGRGTGELFF
NA	TRBV13	TRBJ1-1	TRBD1	TGTGCCAGCAGCTTAGGCTACTTCGGGGACAGTGAAGCTTTCTTT	CASSLGYFGDSEAFF
NA	TRBV2	TRBJ1-6	TRBD1	TGTGCCAGCAGTGGAGACAGGGAAGAGAATTCACCCCTCCACTTT	CASSGDREENSPLHF
few	TRBV20-1	TRBJ1-5	TRBD1	TGCAGTGCTAGAGATTTACAGGGGGATGGTCAGCCCCAGCATTTT	CSARDLQGDGQPQHF
many	TRBV7-2	TRBJ1-1	NA	TGTGCCAGCAGCTTAAAGGGGCAAGCTTTCTTT	CASSLKGQAFF
once	TRBV24-1	TRBJ2-5	NA	TGTGCCACCAGTGGCGGGGGCATGGAGACCCAGTACTTC	CATSGGGMETQYF
NA	TRBV10-3	TRBJ1-2	TRBD1	TGTGCCATCAGTGACAGAGGACAGGGCTATGGCTACACCTTC	CAISDRGQGYGYTF
NA	TRBV5-1	TRBJ2-2	TRBD1	TGCGCCAGCAGCCAACAGGGGGCGAGCACCGGGGAGCTGTTTTTT	CASSQQGASTGELFF
few	TRBV2	TRBJ2-2	NA	TGTGCCAGCAGTGAAGGCGGGGAGCTGTTTTTT	CASSEGGELFF
NA	TRBV20-1	TRBJ1-5	NA	TGCAGTGCTAGCCAAGGTACTGATAGCAATCAGCCCCAGCATTTT	CSASQGTDSNQPQHF
few	TRBV7-9	TRBJ1-1	NA	TGTGCCAGCAACCTCGGGGGGCGAATGAACACTGAAGCTTTCTTT	CASNLGGRMNTEAFF
many	TRBV7-8	TRBJ1-6	TRBD1	TGTGCCAGCAGCTTAGCCGGACAGGGGGCTCAAGTCCTCCACTTT	CASSLAGQGAQVLHF
many	TRBV7-2	TRBJ1-4	NA	TGTGCCAGCAGCTTGGGACTAACTAATGAAAAACTGTTTTTT	CASSLGLTNEKLFF